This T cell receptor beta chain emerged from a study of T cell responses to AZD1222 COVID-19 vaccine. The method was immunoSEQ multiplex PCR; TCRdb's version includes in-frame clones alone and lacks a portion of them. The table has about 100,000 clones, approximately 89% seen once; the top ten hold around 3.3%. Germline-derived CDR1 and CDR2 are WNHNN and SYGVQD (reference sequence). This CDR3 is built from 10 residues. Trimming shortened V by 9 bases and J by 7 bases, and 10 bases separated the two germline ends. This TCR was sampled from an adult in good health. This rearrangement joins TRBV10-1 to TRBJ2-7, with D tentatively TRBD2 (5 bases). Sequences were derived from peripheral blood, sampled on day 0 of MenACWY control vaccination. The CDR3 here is CASDEGEQYF. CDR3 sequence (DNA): TGCGCCAGTGATGAGGGAGAGCAGTACTTC.